The 6 T cell receptor beta chains presented below share a single source sample, sequenced in a study of regulatory T cells in long-lasting Graves disease. For TCR beta, libraries came from iRepertoire HTBI primers and Arm-PCR of CDR3 regions. MiXCR, applied by TCRdb to the multiplex PCR reads, yields one record per CDR3 protein. The table shows around 460,000 distinct CDR3 sequences, with about 14% occurring only once. Sample time point: newly diagnosed GD, antithyroid drugs for less than 3 months. PBMCs were the source of the RNA used for TCR sequencing. Another study also made use of these data, one on T cells in Graves' hyperthyroidism and ophthalmopathy.

The sample in question was peripheral blood mononuclear cells (PBMCs), obtained at new diagnosis, from a patient treated with antithyroid drugs. The receptors were gathered from a woman aged 45-59 years with Graves disease.

There are many counts of this clonotype. The chain is built from TRBV6-1 and TRBJ2-2, with D perhaps TRBD2 (6 bases). The CDR3 covers 18 residues. Trimming removed 10 bases from V and 1 base from J, with 25 bases in between. Germline V gene lookup returns CDR1 MNHNS and CDR2 SASEGT. CDR3 DNA sequence: TGTGCCACCCCCGTTAGCTCGGCACTAGCAGTGAACACCGGGGAGCTGTTTTTT. This gives the protein CATPVSSALAVNTGELFF.

This clonotype has ten or more counts. The chain employs TRBV2 and TRBJ1-1; perhaps TRBD1 as D (5 bases). This CDR3 has 13 amino acids. The V end lost 7 bases, the J end lost 5 bases, and 14 bases lay between the germline ends. CDR1 SNHLY and CDR2 FYNNEI come from the germline V gene. The DNA for the CDR3 is TGTGCCAGCAACGTTTTAGGGGATACTGAAGCTTTCTTT. It yields the protein CASNVLGDTEAFF.

The rearrangement joins TRBV18 to TRBJ2-5; D call uncertain. The germline V and J ends were trimmed by 4 bases and 5 bases, with 14 bases remaining between them. Germline V gives CDR1 KGHSH, CDR2 LQKENI. CDR3 length equals 14 residues. The CDR3 is CASSQGILGETQYF. DNA for the CDR3: TGTGCCAGCTCACAAGGGATTCTAGGGGAGACCCAGTACTTC. Looking up the rest from reference TRBV18 and TRBJ2-5 gives the full variable domain: NAGVMQNPRHLVRRRGQEARLRCSPMKGHSHVYWYRQLPEEGLKFMVYLQKENIIDESGMPKERFSAEFPKEGPSILRIQQVVRGDSAAYFCASSQGILGETQYFGPGTRLLVL.

This clonotype was detected ten times or more. The gene calls are TRBV11-3 and TRBJ2-5; TRBD2 agrees at 11 bases. Germline V gene sequence: CDR1 SGHNT, CDR2 YENEEA. There are 17 residues in the CDR3. The junction had 9 bases not matched to a gene; V was cut back by 1 base and J by 5 bases. The CDR3 DNA reads as TGTGCCAGCAGCTTAGGGGTAGCGGGAGGGCCCGAGGAGACCCAGTACTTC. Protein: CASSLGVAGGPEETQYF.

This clonotype occurred many times. Here the CDR3 DNA reads TGTGCCAGCAGGGTGACAGAGAACACTGAAGCTTTCTTT. Protein sequence: CASRVTENTEAFF. The chain carries TRBV12-3 or TRBV12-4 and TRBJ1-1; D may be TRBD1 (5 bases). The CDR3 loop spans 13 amino acids. V gave up 6 bases and J gave up 1 base, with 9 bases separating them.

This clonotype has just a few counts. The rearrangement links TRBV18 to TRBJ2-6; D is perhaps TRBD1 (6 bases). V was shortened by 2 bases and J by 3 bases, with 11 bases between the two germline ends. Per germline, CDR1 KGHSH and CDR2 LQKENI. CDR3 length: 16 amino acids. The CDR3 loop is CASSPSTGFGANVLTF. The CDR3 DNA is TGTGCCAGCTCACCAAGTACAGGGTTTGGGGCCAACGTCCTGACTTTC.